Sequencing of this TCR beta chain was carried out in a study of blood T cell repertoires in COVID-19 (dated by TCRdb to the early 2020s). Study-level background: Samples from collaborators originated in the United States, Italy and Spain and spanned both the acute and convalescent phases of COVID-19. The material from the prospective study consisted of cDNA or gDNA derived from T cells, B-cell-depleted T cells, or PBMCs. Deeply sampled blood TCRbeta repertoires from subjects exposed to, actively infected with, or recovered from COVID-19 were included in the dataset. A freely available public database, intended as a resource for researchers studying the immune response to SARS-CoV-2, is where the repertoires were released. The samples were drawn from the first 160 participants of the ongoing ImmuneRACE study and from some 1,300 subjects provided by 6 global collaborators. A de-identified subject ID, COVID-19 status, age in years and sex were almost always included in the sample metadata. Where available, HLA class I and class II types were obtained from metadata supplied by the sample provider rather than from assay-based typing.

TCRbeta CDR3 regions were amplified from genomic DNA by means of the immunoSEQ Assay, a bias-controlled multiplex PCR. The original methods were these. The number of nucleated cells in each sample was estimated from the amplification of reference gene primers within the assay. To quantify the absolute abundance of each unique TCRbeta CDR3 rearrangement, sequence reads were collapsed and filtered. For each sample, productive Simpson clonality was calculated as the square root of Simpson's diversity index over productive rearrangements. TCRdb holds this immuneACCESS table with in-frame rearrangements only. Some clones are missing; in checked studies, unresolved V genes explain under half, and the rest has no known cause. V and J calls and clone size are given by that table; D and trimming were obtained from the DNA. This sample gives hundreds of thousands of clones in total; about 88% of them show up just once. The ten largest account for 2.5% to 3.5% of the sample.

Worth noting for this clone: No antigen is known for it. No much larger clonotype is one base removed from it; base qualities were not supplied.

Study-wide conclusions, independent of this receptor: The amount of clinical and demographic metadata varied by source and participant and was provided uncurated.

In the prospective study, participants were roughly 18 to 95 years old, resided in about two dozen geographic areas of the United States, and were enrolled through a virtual design. In the prospective study, participants were assigned to cohorts based on the clinical history participants reported in a screening survey and a study questionnaire. Recovered participants in ImmuneRACE Cohort 3 were defined by two consecutive negative NP/OP PCR tests, clearance by a healthcare professional, or resolution of symptoms. Each participant in the prospective study had whole blood, serum and a nasopharyngeal or oropharyngeal swab collected by mobile phlebotomists. Participants in the prospective study had the option to provide additional blood draws and questionnaires over an approximately two-month period. Before DNA extraction, blood samples from the prospective study were shipped at room temperature or frozen.

The sequenced sample was PBMCs or T cells enriched from blood (not recorded which). The clonotype comes from a woman in her 30s who had recovered from COVID-19.

The CDR3 reads as follows: CASSTQGRETQYF. In nucleotides, the sequence is TGTGCCAGCAGCACACAGGGTCGGGAGACCCAGTACTTC. The chain was built from TRBV11-1 and TRBJ2-5; D gene: possibly TRBD1, on 6 matching bases. Taken from the germline V gene (reference sequence), the CDR1 and CDR2 loops are SGHAT and FQDESV. The CDR3 starts with the cysteine, ends with the phenylalanine, and has 13 residues. The DNA shown is the 39-base CDR3, in frame from base 1. Trimming costs V 5 bases and J 5 bases, and their ends lie 12 bases apart.